This T cell receptor beta chain was identified during a study of vaccination and CD4 T cells after COVID-19. Study as a whole: Participants were given two doses of BNT162b2 or mRNA-1273 vaccine.

Indicated treatment: 10-day PBMC culture with coronavirus spike peptide pools or control peptides (ViraFEST assay). Gathering of the CD4+ T cells, from the unexposed donor, took place before the COVID-19 pandemic (2011-2018). PBMCs were cultured at around 2 million per well with roughly 10 IU/ml IL-2 and approximately 9.7 ug/ml peptide pools. Points on this clonotype: Its antigen remains unknown.

The V segment lost 3 bases and the J segment 1 base; nucleotides outside the gene matches: 9. This CDR3 has 17 residues. Germline lookup yields CDR1 SGHTS and CDR2 YDEGEE. The Oncomine TCR Beta short-read assay was applied to DNA of cultured CD4+ T cells. TCRdb re-analysed the PCR reads in MiXCR, keeping a single row per CDR3 protein. Found here are about 6,400 distinct CDR3 sequences, nearly 50% of them singletons; the top ten hold about a quarter. The sequenced sample consisted of CD4+ T cells from blood, cultured in vitro. The TCR comes from a human donor in good health. The chain has TRBV5-8 and TRBJ2-5, with 10 positions matching TRBD2. In nucleotides, the CDR3 is TGTGCCAGCAGCTCGGACCGACTAGCGGGCGTCCAAGAGACCCAGTACTTC. This sequence encodes CASSSDRLAGVQETQYF.